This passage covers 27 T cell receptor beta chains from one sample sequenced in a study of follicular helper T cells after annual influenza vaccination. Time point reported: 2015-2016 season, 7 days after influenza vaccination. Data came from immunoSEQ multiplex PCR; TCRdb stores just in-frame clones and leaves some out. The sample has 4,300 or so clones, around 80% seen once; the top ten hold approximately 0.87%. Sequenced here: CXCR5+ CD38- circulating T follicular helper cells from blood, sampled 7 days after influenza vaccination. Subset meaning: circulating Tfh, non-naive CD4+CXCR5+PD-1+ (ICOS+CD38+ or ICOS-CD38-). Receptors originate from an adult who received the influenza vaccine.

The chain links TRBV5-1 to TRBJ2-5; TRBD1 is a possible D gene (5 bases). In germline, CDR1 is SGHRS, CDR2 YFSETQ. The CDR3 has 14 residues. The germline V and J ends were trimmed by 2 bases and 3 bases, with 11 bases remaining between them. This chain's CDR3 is CASSLLGLEETQYF. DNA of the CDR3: TGCGCCAGCAGCTTATTGGGGCTAGAAGAGACCCAGTACTTC.

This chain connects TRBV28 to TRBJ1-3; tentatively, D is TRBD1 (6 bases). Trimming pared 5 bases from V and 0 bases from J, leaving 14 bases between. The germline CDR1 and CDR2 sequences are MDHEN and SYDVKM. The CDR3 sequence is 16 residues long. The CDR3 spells CASSPVGDNSGNTIYF. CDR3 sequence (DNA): TGTGCCAGCAGTCCCGTGGGGGACAACTCTGGAAACACCATATATTTT.

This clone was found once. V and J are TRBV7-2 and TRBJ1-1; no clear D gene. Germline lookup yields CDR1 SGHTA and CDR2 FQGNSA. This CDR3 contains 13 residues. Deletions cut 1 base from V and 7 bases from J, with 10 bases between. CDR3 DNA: TGTGCCAGCAGCTTAGTCCTCAGTCGTGAAGCTTTCTTT. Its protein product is CASSLVLSREAFF.

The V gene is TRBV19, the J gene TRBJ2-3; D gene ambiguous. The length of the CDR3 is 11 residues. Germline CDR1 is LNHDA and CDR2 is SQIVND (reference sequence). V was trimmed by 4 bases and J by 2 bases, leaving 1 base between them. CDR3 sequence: CASSNTDTQYF. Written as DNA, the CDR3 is TGTGCCAGTAGTAACACAGATACGCAGTATTTT.

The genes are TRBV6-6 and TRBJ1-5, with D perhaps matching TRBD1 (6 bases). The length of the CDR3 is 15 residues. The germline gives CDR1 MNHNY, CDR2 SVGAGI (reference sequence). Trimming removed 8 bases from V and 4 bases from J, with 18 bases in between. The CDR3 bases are TGTGCCAGCCAATTAGAAGGGGGGGCAAATCAGCCCCAGCATTTT. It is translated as CASQLEGGANQPQHF.

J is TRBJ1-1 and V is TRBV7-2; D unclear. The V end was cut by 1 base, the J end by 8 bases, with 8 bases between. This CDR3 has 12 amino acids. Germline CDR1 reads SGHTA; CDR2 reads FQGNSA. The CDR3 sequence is CASSLVLTEAFF. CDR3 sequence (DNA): TGTGCCAGCAGCTTAGTACTCACCGAAGCTTTCTTT.

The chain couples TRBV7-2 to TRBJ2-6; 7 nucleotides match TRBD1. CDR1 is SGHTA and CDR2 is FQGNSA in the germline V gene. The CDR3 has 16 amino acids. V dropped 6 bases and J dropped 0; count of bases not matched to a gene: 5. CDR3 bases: TGTGCCAGCAGTAGGGGGCAAGGCTCTGGGGCCAACGTCCTGACTTTC. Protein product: CASSRGQGSGANVLTF.

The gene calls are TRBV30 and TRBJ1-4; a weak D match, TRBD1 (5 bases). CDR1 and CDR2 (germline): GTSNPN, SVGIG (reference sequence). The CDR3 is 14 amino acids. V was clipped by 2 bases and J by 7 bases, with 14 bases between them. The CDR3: CAWSWGRVGEKLFF. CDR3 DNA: TGTGCCTGGAGTTGGGGCAGGGTTGGTGAAAAACTGTTTTTT.

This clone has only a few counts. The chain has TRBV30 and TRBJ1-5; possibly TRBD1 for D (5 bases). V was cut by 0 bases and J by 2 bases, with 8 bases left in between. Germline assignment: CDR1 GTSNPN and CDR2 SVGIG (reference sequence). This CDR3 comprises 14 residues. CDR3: CAWSVGDRNQPQHF. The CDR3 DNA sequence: TGTGCCTGGAGTGTAGGGGACCGCAATCAGCCCCAGCATTTT.

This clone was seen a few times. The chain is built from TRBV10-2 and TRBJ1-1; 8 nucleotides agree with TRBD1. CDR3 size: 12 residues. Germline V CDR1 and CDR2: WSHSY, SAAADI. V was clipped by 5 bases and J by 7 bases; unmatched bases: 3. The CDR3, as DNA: TGCGCCAGCAGTCCTACAGGGGGTGAAGCTTTCTTT. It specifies CASSPTGGEAFF.

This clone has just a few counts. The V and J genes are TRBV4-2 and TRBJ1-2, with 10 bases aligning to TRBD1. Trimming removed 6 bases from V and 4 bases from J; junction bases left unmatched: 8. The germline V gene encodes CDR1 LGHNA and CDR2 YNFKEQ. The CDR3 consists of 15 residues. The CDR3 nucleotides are TGTGCCAGCAGGCCTAGACAGGGGGCTAGCTATGGCTACACCTTC. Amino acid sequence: CASRPRQGASYGYTF.

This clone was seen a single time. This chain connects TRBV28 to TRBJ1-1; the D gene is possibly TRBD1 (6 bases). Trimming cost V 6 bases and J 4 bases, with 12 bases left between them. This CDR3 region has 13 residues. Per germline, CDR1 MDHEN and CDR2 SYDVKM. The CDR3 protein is CASSPQGPTEAFF. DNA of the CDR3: TGTGCCAGCAGCCCACAGGGACCCACTGAAGCTTTCTTT.

CDR3 loop: CASKSDRPRTDTQYF. In DNA, the CDR3 is TGTGCCAGCAAATCGGACAGGCCTCGCACAGATACGCAGTATTTT. The chain couples TRBV6-1 to TRBJ2-3; 7 bases line up with TRBD1. This CDR3 comprises 15 residues. Per germline, CDR1 MNHNS and CDR2 SASEGT. The trim removed 7 bases at V and 1 base at J, leaving 8 bases unmatched.

DNA for the CDR3: TGTGCCAGCTCACCACCGAGTGGAAACACCATATATTTT. This encodes CASSPPSGNTIYF. The V call is TRBV18, the J call TRBJ1-3; no clear D gene. This CDR3 has 13 residues. CDR1 and CDR2 from the germline V gene are KGHSH and LQKENI. Trimming shortened V by 0 bases and J by 3 bases, and 3 bases separated the two germline ends. Together with reference TRBV18 and TRBJ1-3, the CDR3 gives the full variable domain: NAGVMQNPRHLVRRRGQEARLRCSPMKGHSHVYWYRQLPEEGLKFMVYLQKENIIDESGMPKERFSAEFPKEGPSILRIQQVVRGDSAAYFCASSPPSGNTIYFGEGSWLTVV.

The CDR3 bases are TGTGCCAGCAGCCCCATGGGGGGGAAGCAGTTCTTC. Its translation is CASSPMGGKQFF. The chain carries TRBV6-6 and TRBJ2-1; 7 nucleotides align to TRBD2. Unmatched junction bases numbered 7, after V lost 6 bases and J lost 11 bases. The CDR3 covers 12 residues. The germline V gene encodes CDR1 MNHNY and CDR2 SVGAGI (reference sequence).

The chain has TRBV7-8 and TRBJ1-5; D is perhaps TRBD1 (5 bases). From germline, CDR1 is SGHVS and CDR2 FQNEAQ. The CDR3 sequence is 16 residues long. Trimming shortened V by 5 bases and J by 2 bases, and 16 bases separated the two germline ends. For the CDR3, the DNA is TGTGCCAGCAGCCCGACCCGGGACCCACGCAATCAGCCCCAGCATTTT. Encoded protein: CASSPTRDPRNQPQHF.

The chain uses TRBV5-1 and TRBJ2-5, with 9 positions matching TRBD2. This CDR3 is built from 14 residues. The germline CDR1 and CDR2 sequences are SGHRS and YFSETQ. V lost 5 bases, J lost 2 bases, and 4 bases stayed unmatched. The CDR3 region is CASRREGLQETQYF. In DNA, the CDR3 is TGCGCCAGCAGGCGGGAGGGGTTGCAAGAGACCCAGTACTTC.

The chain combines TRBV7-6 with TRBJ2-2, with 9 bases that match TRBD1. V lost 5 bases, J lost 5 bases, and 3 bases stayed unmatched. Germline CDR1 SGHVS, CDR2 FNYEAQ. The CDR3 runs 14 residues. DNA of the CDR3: TGTGCCAGCAGCGAAGGGACAGGGACCGGGGAGCTGTTTTTT. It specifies CASSEGTGTGELFF.

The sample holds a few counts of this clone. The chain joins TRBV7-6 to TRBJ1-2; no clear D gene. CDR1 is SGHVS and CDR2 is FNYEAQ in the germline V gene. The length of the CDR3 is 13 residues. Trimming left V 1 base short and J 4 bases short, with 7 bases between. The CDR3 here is CASSLDPFYGYTF. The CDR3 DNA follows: TGTGCCAGCAGCTTAGACCCATTCTATGGCTACACCTTC.

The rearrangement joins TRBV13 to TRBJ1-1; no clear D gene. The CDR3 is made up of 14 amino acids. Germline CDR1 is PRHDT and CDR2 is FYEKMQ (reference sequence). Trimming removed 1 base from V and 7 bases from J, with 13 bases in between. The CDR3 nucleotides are TGTGCCAGCAGCTTAGAAGGGTATTCCTTTGAAGCTTTCTTT. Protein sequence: CASSLEGYSFEAFF.

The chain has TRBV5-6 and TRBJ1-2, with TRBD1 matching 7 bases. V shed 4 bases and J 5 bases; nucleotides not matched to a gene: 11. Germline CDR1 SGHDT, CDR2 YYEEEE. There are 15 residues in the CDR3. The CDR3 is CASSVTYRGWYGYTF. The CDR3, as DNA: TGTGCCAGCAGCGTGACTTACAGGGGATGGTATGGCTACACCTTC.

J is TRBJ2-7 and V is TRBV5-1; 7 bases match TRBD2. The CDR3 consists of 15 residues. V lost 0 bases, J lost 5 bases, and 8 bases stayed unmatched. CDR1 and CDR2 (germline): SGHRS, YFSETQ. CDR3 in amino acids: CASSLGAGVGHEQYF. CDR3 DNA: TGCGCCAGCAGCTTGGGTGCGGGAGTGGGCCACGAGCAGTACTTC.

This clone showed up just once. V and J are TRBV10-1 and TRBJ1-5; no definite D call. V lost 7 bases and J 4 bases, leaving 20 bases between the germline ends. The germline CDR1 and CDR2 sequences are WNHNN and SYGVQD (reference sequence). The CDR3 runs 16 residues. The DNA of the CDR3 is TGCGCCAGCACGAGTAGGCCGCCACTTTGGAATCAGCCCCAGCATTTT. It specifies CASTSRPPLWNQPQHF.

The DNA of the CDR3 is TGTGCCAGCAGCGTCGTTTGGGACCATGAGCAGTTCTTC. Its protein product is CASSVVWDHEQFF. The rearrangement links TRBV9 to TRBJ2-1, with D tentatively TRBD1 or TRBD2 (5 bases each). This CDR3 comprises 13 residues. Between the trimmed V and J ends, which lost 2 bases and 8 bases, there was a span of 11 bases. From germline, CDR1 is SGDLS and CDR2 YYNGEE.

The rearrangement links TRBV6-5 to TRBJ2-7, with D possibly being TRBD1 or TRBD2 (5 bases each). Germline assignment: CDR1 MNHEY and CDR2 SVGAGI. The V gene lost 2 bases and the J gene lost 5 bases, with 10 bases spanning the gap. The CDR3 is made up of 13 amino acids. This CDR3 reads CASSYRQGDEQYF. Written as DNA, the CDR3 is TGTGCCAGCAGTTACCGGCAGGGAGACGAGCAGTACTTC.

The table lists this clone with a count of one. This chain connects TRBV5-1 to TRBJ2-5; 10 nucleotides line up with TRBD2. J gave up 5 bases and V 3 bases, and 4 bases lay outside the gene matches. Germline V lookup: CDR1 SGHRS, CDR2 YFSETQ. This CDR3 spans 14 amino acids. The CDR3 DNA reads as TGCGCCAGCAGCTCCGCTAGCGGGAGTGAGACCCAGTACTTC. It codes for CASSSASGSETQYF.

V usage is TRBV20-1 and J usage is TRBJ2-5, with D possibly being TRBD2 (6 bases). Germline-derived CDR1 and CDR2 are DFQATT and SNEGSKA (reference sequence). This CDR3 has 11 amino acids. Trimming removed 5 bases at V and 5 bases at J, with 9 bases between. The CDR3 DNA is TGCAGTGCTGCCGGGGGTGAGACCCAGTACTTC. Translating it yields CSAAGGETQYF.